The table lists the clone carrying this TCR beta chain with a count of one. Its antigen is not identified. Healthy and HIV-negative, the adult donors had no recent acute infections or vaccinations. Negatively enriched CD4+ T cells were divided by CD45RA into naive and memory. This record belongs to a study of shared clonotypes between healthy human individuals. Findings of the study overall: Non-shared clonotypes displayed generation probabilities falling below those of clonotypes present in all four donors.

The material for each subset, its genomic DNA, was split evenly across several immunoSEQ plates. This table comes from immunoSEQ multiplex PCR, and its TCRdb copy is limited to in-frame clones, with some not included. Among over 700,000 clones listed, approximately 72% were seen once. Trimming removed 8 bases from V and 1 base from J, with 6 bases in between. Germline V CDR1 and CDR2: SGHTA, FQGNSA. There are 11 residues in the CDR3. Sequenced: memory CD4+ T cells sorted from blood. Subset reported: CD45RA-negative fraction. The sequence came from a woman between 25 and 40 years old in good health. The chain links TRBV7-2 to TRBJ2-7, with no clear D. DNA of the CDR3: TGTGCCAGCGGTGTGTCCTACGAGCAGTACTTC. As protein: CASGVSYEQYF.